This TCR beta chain was sequenced in a study of T cells in localized non-small cell lung cancer. Findings and caveats of the study: The appearance of a median roughly 56 of the top 100 tumor clones was seen in adjacent lung.

Turning to this clone: What it recognizes is unknown.

Sequencing was performed with immunoSEQ multiplex PCR; in TCRdb, only in-frame clones are kept and a portion is missing. The sample yields some 30,000 clones, approximately 84% seen once. Deletions cut 4 bases from V and 4 bases from J, with 8 bases between. Germline-derived CDR1 and CDR2 are MNHNS and SASEGT. The CDR3 covers 12 residues. The receptor comes from a male donor older than 55 with stage III lung adenocarcinoma. The sample in question was peripheral blood, obtained before any cancer treatment. The V call is TRBV6-1, the J call TRBJ2-7; D may match TRBD1 or TRBD2 (5 bases each). The CDR3 loop is CASSGDGYEQYF. CDR3 DNA sequence: TGTGCCAGCAGTGGGGACGGATACGAGCAGTACTTC.